One and the same sample provided the 25 T cell receptor beta chains below, sequenced in a study of blood T cell repertoires in COVID-19. Some clones are missing from TCRdb's copy, which holds only in-frame ones; the method was immunoSEQ multiplex PCR. Of approximately 160,000 clones listed, approximately 87% were seen once; the top ten hold 4%. Sequencing used peripheral blood. These receptors originate from a woman in her sixties or seventies with acute or convalescent COVID-19.

The chain couples TRBV6-4 to TRBJ1-1; TRBD1 is a possible D gene (5 bases). Germline-derived CDR1 and CDR2 are MRHNA and SNTAGT. The V gene lost 5 bases and the J gene lost 3 bases, with 10 bases spanning the gap. The CDR3 is 13 amino acids. As DNA, the CDR3 is TGTGCCAGCAGTCGACAGAGTGACACTGAAGCTTTCTTT. Encoded protein: CASSRQSDTEAFF.

J is TRBJ1-1 and V is TRBV7-9, with D uncertain. Trimming removed 4 bases at V and 0 bases at J, with 9 bases between. The CDR3 contains 14 residues. Per germline, CDR1 SEHNR and CDR2 FQNEAQ (reference sequence). CDR3 sequence reads: CASSSKTLNTEAFF. Written as DNA, the CDR3 is TGTGCCAGCAGCTCGAAAACACTGAACACTGAAGCTTTCTTT.

The V and J genes are TRBV5-1 and TRBJ2-3; weak D call: TRBD1 (6 bases). This CDR3 contains 15 residues. Trimming pared 4 bases from V and 4 bases from J, leaving 16 bases between. Per germline, CDR1 SGHRS and CDR2 YFSETQ. The CDR3 here is CASSPPTGRADTQYF. CDR3 DNA sequence: TGCGCCAGCAGCCCCCCGACAGGACGCGCAGATACGCAGTATTTT.

The V call is TRBV7-9, the J call TRBJ2-4, with TRBD1 matching over 10 bases. The CDR3 extends over 18 amino acids. After removal of 5 bases from V and 3 bases from J, the junction contained 13 bases not matched to a gene. Germline CDR1 reads SEHNR; CDR2 reads FQNEAQ (reference sequence). CDR3 residues: CASSRTGTGDIVKNIQYF. The CDR3 DNA is TGTGCCAGCAGCCGAACCGGGACAGGGGATATTGTCAAAAACATTCAGTACTTC.

J is TRBJ2-7 and V is TRBV4-2; weak D call: TRBD2 (5 bases). The CDR3 loop spans 13 amino acids. V lost 1 base to trimming and J lost 2 bases, with 6 bases between them. Germline V gene lookup returns CDR1 LGHNA and CDR2 YNFKEQ. In DNA, the CDR3 is TGTGCCAGCAGCCAAGCGGAGGCCTACGAGCAGTACTTC. Its protein product is CASSQAEAYEQYF.

This chain joins TRBV9 and TRBJ2-3, with unresolved D. V was clipped by 0 bases and J by 3 bases, with 8 bases between them. The CDR3 loop spans 14 amino acids. CDR1 is SGDLS and CDR2 is YYNGEE in the germline V gene. The CDR3 sequence is CASSVAIVTDTQYF. DNA of the CDR3: TGTGCCAGCAGCGTAGCCATAGTAACAGATACGCAGTATTTT.

The genes are TRBV6-5 and TRBJ2-2; 7 bases fit TRBD1. CDR3 length equals 14 residues. The V segment lost 0 bases and the J segment 10 bases; nucleotides outside the gene matches: 5. Germline V lookup: CDR1 MNHEY, CDR2 SVGAGI. This chain's CDR3 is CASSYSKTGKELFF. In DNA, the CDR3 is TGTGCCAGCAGTTACTCGAAGACAGGGAAGGAGCTGTTTTTT.

As DNA, the CDR3 is TGTGCCAGCAGCCCTCAGGGGGCGACTAATGAAAAACTGTTTTTT. Its protein product is CASSPQGATNEKLFF. This chain uses TRBV9 with TRBJ1-4; 8 bases are shared with TRBD1. Unmatched junction bases numbered 4, after V lost 4 bases and J lost 2 bases. Germline CDR1 reads SGDLS; CDR2 reads YYNGEE. This CDR3 contains 15 residues.

The chain combines TRBV19 with TRBJ1-2; 8 bases are shared with TRBD1. V lost 6 bases, J lost 0 bases, and 3 bases stayed unmatched. CDR1 is LNHDA and CDR2 is SQIVND in the germline V gene (reference sequence). The CDR3 has 14 residues. CDR3 in amino acids: CASSTTGANYGYTF. The CDR3 nucleotides read TGTGCCAGTAGCACGACAGGGGCTAACTATGGCTACACCTTC.

The chain links TRBV20-1 to TRBJ1-6; TRBD1 matches 8 bases. Germline assignment: CDR1 DFQATT and CDR2 SNEGSKA (reference sequence). CDR3 length: 14 amino acids. V was pared by 3 bases and J by 14 bases, with 12 bases of the junction left unmatched. The CDR3 spells CSASETGARKTLHF. CDR3 DNA: TGCAGTGCTAGTGAGACAGGGGCGAGGAAGACCCTCCACTTT.

This chain joins TRBV3-1 (or the pseudogene TRBV3-2) and TRBJ2-2, with TRBD2 identical over 10 bases. Germline V gene data show CDR1 as LGHDT and CDR2 as YNNKEL (reference sequence). This CDR3 is built from 16 residues. The V segment lost 3 bases and the J segment 2 bases; nucleotides outside the gene matches: 3. CDR3 coding DNA: TGTGCCAGCAGCCAGCTAGCGGGGGCCAACACCGGGGAGCTGTTTTTT. Encoded protein: CASSQLAGANTGELFF.

V is TRBV5-5 and J is TRBJ1-2; 10 positions match TRBD1. This CDR3 has 16 residues. Per the germline V gene, CDR1 is SGHKS and CDR2 is YYEKEE (reference sequence). Losses at the gene ends were 3 bases for V and 6 bases for J; bases not matched to a gene: 11. The CDR3 region is CASSSYNDRGRDGYTF. CDR3 in DNA: TGTGCCAGCAGCTCATACAACGACAGGGGGCGAGATGGCTACACCTTC.

In its sample, this clone was seen a few times. This chain joins TRBV6-2 or TRBV6-3 and TRBJ1-1; 7 positions match TRBD1. After removal of 2 bases from V and 3 bases from J, the junction contained 3 bases not matched to a gene. The CDR3 runs to 14 residues. CDR1 is MNHEY and CDR2 is SVGEGT in the germline V gene. CDR3 bases: TGTGCCAGCAGTTACAAGGGGGCGGACACTGAAGCTTTCTTT. Translation: CASSYKGADTEAFF.

The chain carries TRBV11-2 and TRBJ1-6, with D perhaps matching TRBD1 (5 bases). Germline CDR1 SGHAT, CDR2 FQNNGV. This CDR3 has 16 amino acids. The ends were cut back, 0 bases at V and 2 bases at J, with 8 bases in the middle. The CDR3: CASSLEIRAYNSPLHF. The CDR3 DNA is TGTGCCAGCAGCTTAGAAATCAGGGCCTATAATTCACCCCTCCACTTT.

This clone appeared a few times. The chain has TRBV5-1 and TRBJ2-1; a possible D gene is TRBD1 (6 bases). Germline V CDR1 and CDR2: SGHRS, YFSETQ. There are 14 residues in the CDR3. V lost 0 bases, J lost 9 bases, and 13 bases lay in between. The CDR3 sequence is CASSLDWRGGEQFF. Written as DNA, the CDR3 is TGCGCCAGCAGCTTGGATTGGCGAGGGGGTGAGCAGTTCTTC.

This chain uses TRBV18 with TRBJ2-3; D unresolved. CDR1 is KGHSH and CDR2 is LQKENI in the germline V gene. There are 14 residues in the CDR3. V lost 5 bases, J lost 3 bases, and 12 bases lay in between. The CDR3 here is CASSLVLGTDTQYF. CDR3 nucleotide sequence: TGTGCCAGCTCATTGGTCCTCGGGACAGATACGCAGTATTTT.

This chain connects TRBV25-1 to TRBJ2-7, with 8 bases aligning to TRBD1. The CDR3 extends over 14 amino acids. V dropped 3 bases and J dropped 1; count of bases not matched to a gene: 2. From germline, CDR1 is MGHDK and CDR2 SYGVNS. CDR3 sequence (DNA): TGTGCCAGCAGTGAGGGGGACAGGTCCTACGAGCAGTACTTC. Protein product: CASSEGDRSYEQYF.

V is TRBV5-1 and J is TRBJ1-1; no reliable D call. Germline assignment: CDR1 SGHRS and CDR2 YFSETQ. The CDR3 extends over 13 amino acids. Trimming left V 1 base short and J 3 bases short, with 7 bases between. The chain's CDR3 is CASSLLAYTEAFF. In DNA, the CDR3 is TGCGCCAGCAGCTTGTTGGCCTACACTGAAGCTTTCTTT. The variable domain in full, with the rest retrieved from reference TRBV5-1 and TRBJ1-1, is KAGVTQTPRYLIKTRGQQVTLSCSPISGHRSVSWYQQTPGQGLQFLFEYFSETQRNKGNFPGRFSGRQFSNSRSEMNVSTLELGDSALYLCASSLLAYTEAFFGQGTRLTVV.

V usage is TRBV7-6 and J usage is TRBJ2-3, with 11 positions matching TRBD2. Trimming cost V 5 bases and J 2 bases; bases outside gene matches: 9. This CDR3 is 17 amino acids long. Germline CDR1 SGHVS, CDR2 FNYEAQ. CDR3 bases: TGTGCCAGCAGCCCCGGACTAGCGGGTTCTTTCACAGATACGCAGTATTTT. Protein sequence: CASSPGLAGSFTDTQYF.

V and J are TRBV4-2 and TRBJ2-7, with 8 bases that match TRBD2. CDR3 length: 15 residues. With 2 bases clipped from V and 0 bases from J, the junction kept 3 bases outside the gene matches. Germline V gene lookup returns CDR1 LGHNA and CDR2 YNFKEQ. In DNA form, the CDR3 reads TGTGCCAGCAGCCAAAGCGCGGGAGGCTCCTACGAGCAGTACTTC. Protein: CASSQSAGGSYEQYF.

The chain carries TRBV6-6 and TRBJ2-2; D might be TRBD2 (7 bases). Trimming took off 6 bases at V and 6 bases at J, with 20 bases between the two ends. The germline gives CDR1 MNHNY, CDR2 SVGAGI (reference sequence). The CDR3 runs 16 residues. CDR3 in amino acids: CASSYGGGGASGELFF. CDR3 DNA: TGTGCCAGCAGCTACGGGGGAGGGGGAGCGTCCGGGGAGCTGTTTTTT.

This sequence joins TRBV19 and TRBJ1-5, with 9 nucleotides matching TRBD1. This CDR3 is built from 16 residues. Losses at the gene ends were 4 bases for V and 4 bases for J; bases not matched to a gene: 8. Germline loops: CDR1 LNHDA, CDR2 SQIVND (reference sequence). The CDR3 loop reads CASSTQQGAVNQPQHF. The CDR3 DNA follows: TGTGCCAGTAGTACCCAACAGGGGGCTGTAAATCAGCCCCAGCATTTT.

The rearrangement links TRBV19 to TRBJ1-1; TRBD1 matches at 8 bases. The CDR3 is 15 amino acids. Germline CDR1 reads LNHDA; CDR2 reads SQIVND (reference sequence). Unmatched junction bases numbered 7, after V lost 3 bases and J lost 4 bases. The CDR3: CASSIADRVATEAFF. The DNA for the CDR3 is TGTGCCAGTAGTATTGCGGACAGGGTGGCCACTGAAGCTTTCTTT.

This clone showed up just once. CDR3 in DNA: TGTGCCATCAGTGTAGGTTCGAGGGGGTCGAACACTGAAGCTTTCTTT. Amino acids: CAISVGSRGSNTEAFF. The chain is built from TRBV10-3 and TRBJ1-1; D might be TRBD1 (6 bases). Looked up from germline, CDR1 is ENHRY and CDR2 is SYGVKD. The CDR3 runs 16 residues. V lost 4 bases and J lost 1, with 16 bases in between.

The rearrangement joins TRBV4-1 to TRBJ1-1, with 9 bases aligning to TRBD1. Germline assignment: CDR1 MGHRA and CDR2 YSYEKL. With V trimmed by 2 bases and J by 6 bases, 7 bases remained unmatched. This CDR3 region has 15 residues. The CDR3 DNA is TGCGCCAGCAGCCAAAAACAGGGGGCCAGCTCTGAAGCTTTCTTT. It codes for CASSQKQGASSEAFF.